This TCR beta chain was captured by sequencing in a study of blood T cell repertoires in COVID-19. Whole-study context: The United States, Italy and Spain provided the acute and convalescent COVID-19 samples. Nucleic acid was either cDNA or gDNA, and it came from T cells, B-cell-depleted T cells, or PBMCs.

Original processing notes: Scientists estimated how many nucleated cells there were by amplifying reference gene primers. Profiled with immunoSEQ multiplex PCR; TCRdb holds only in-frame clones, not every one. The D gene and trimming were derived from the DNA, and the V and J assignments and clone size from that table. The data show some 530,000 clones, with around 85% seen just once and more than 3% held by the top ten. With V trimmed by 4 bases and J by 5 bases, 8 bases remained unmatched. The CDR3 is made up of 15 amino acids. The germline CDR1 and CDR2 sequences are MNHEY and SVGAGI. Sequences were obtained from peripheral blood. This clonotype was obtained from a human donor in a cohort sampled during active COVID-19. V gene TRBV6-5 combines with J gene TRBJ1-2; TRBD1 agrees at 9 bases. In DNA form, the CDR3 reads TGTGCCAGCAGTTCGTTGAGGACAGGGGAGTATGGCTACACCTTC. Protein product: CASSSLRTGEYGYTF.